The subject of this entry is one T cell receptor (beta chain). The entry originates in a study of response to subunit inactivated influenza vaccine. TCRdb processed the RT-PCR reads anew with MiXCR; each CDR3 protein has one entry. The sample lists about 520,000 distinct CDR3 sequences; 9.5% to 13% were seen once. V was cut by 0 bases and J by 6 bases, with 12 bases left in between. CDR1 is SEHNR, CDR2 FQNEAQ, per germline (reference sequence). There are 14 residues in the CDR3. The sample here was PBMCs from blood, taken 40 to 50 days after vaccination. The receptor's source is a man aged 50-59 years who received an inactivated influenza vaccine. This rearrangement joins TRBV7-9 to TRBJ2-7; D could derive from TRBD1 or TRBD2 (5 bases each). The CDR3 sequence is CASSLAGPGPEQYF. Here the CDR3 DNA reads TGTGCCAGCAGCTTAGCTGGACCGGGGCCCGAGCAGTACTTC. Looking up the rest from reference TRBV7-9 and TRBJ2-7 gives the full variable domain: DTGVSQNPRHKITKRGQNVTFRCDPISEHNRLYWYRQTLGQGPEFLTYFQNEAQLEKSRLLSDRFSAERPKGSFSTLEIQRTEQGDSAMYLCASSLAGPGPEQYFGPGTRLTVT.